This is a list of T cell receptor beta chains from one sample in a study of memory CD4+ T cells and cytomegalovirus serostatus. Data came from immunoSEQ multiplex PCR; TCRdb stores just in-frame clones and leaves some out. Found here are tens of thousands of clones, under 80% of them singletons; the top ten hold 0.7% to 0.85%. Sequencing input: memory CD4+ T cells from blood. Receptor source: an adult in good health and CMV-seronegative. CDR3s include the opening cysteine and the closing phenylalanine or tryptophan. A D gene is named only where the DNA matches it firmly. The listing skips clone size in some rows; elsewhere it reads once, few, many or a size class.

clone size: -
V gene: TRBV7-2
J gene: TRBJ1-5
D gene: -
CDR3 DNA: TGTGCCAGCAGCCAACAGACGGGAGGACGGCAGCCCCAGCATTTT
CDR3 protein: CASSQQTGGRQPQHF

clone size: -
V gene: TRBV18
J gene: TRBJ1-5
D gene: TRBD1
CDR3 DNA: TGTGCCAGCGCAGGGGACAGTCCTAATCAGCCCCAGCATTTT
CDR3 protein: CASAGDSPNQPQHF

clone size: -
V gene: TRBV5-1
J gene: TRBJ2-3
D gene: TRBD1
CDR3 DNA: TGCGCCAGCAGCCTGGACAGGGTCGGGGATACGCAGTATTTT
CDR3 protein: CASSLDRVGDTQYF

clone size: -
V gene: TRBV5-6
J gene: TRBJ2-7
D gene: -
CDR3 DNA: TGTGCCAGCAGCCGAACAGGGCTCGAGCAGTACTTC
CDR3 protein: CASSRTGLEQYF

clone size: -
V gene: TRBV7-9
J gene: TRBJ1-6
D gene: -
CDR3 DNA: TGTGCCAGCAGCTTAGCCAGGGATCTTTCACCCCTCCACTTT
CDR3 protein: CASSLARDLSPLHF

clone size: -
V gene: TRBV5-4
J gene: TRBJ1-6
D gene: -
CDR3 DNA: TGTGCCAGCAGCTTGGCGGGCCGAGTGAATTCACCCCTCCACTTT
CDR3 protein: CASSLAGRVNSPLHF

clone size: few
V gene: TRBV30
J gene: TRBJ2-1
D gene: TRBD1
CDR3 DNA: TGTGCCTGGAAGCCGGGACAGGGGGCAACGGGGCAGTTCTTC
CDR3 protein: CAWKPGQGATGQFF

clone size: once
V gene: TRBV11-2
J gene: TRBJ1-2
D gene: -
CDR3 DNA: TGTGCCAGCACCCACAAGGGACGTCGGTACTATGGCTACACCTTC
CDR3 protein: CASTHKGRRYYGYTF

clone size: -
V gene: TRBV19
J gene: TRBJ1-1
D gene: -
CDR3 DNA: TGTGCCAGTAGTGGCCAGGGTCCGTTGGGGACTGAAGCTTTCTTT
CDR3 protein: CASSGQGPLGTEAFF

clone size: -
V gene: TRBV6-5
J gene: TRBJ2-1
D gene: -
CDR3 DNA: TGTGCCAGCAAACCGTGGGAAGAGAATGAGCAGTTCTTC
CDR3 protein: CASKPWEENEQFF

clone size: -
V gene: TRBV28
J gene: TRBJ2-5
D gene: -
CDR3 DNA: TGTGCCAGCAGTTTTACAGGGTTAGAGGAGACCCAGTACTTC
CDR3 protein: CASSFTGLEETQYF

clone size: -
V gene: TRBV11-2
J gene: TRBJ2-1
D gene: -
CDR3 DNA: TGTGCCAGCAGCTTAGATCTGAAGGGGACGAAGTTCTTC
CDR3 protein: CASSLDLKGTKFF

clone size: -
V gene: TRBV7-9
J gene: TRBJ1-4
D gene: -
CDR3 DNA: TGTGCCAGCAGCCGCCGAACTCCAGGGGAAACTAATGAAAAACTGTTTTTT
CDR3 protein: CASSRRTPGETNEKLFF

clone size: -
V gene: TRBV5-8
J gene: TRBJ2-1
D gene: TRBD2
CDR3 DNA: TGTGCCAGCAGCTTGGGCGGGGGAACCTACAATGAGCAGTTCTTC
CDR3 protein: CASSLGGGTYNEQFF

clone size: -
V gene: TRBV10-3
J gene: TRBJ2-6
D gene: TRBD1
CDR3 DNA: TGTGCCATCAGTGGGACAGGGGATTCGGTTGGGGCCAACGTCCTGACTTTC
CDR3 protein: CAISGTGDSVGANVLTF

clone size: -
V gene: TRBV4-1
J gene: TRBJ2-1
D gene: -
CDR3 DNA: TGCGCCAGCAGCCAACCCTATAAGGGTAGAGGAGATGAGCAGTTCTTC
CDR3 protein: CASSQPYKGRGDEQFF

clone size: -
V gene: TRBV18
J gene: TRBJ1-5
D gene: -
CDR3 DNA: TGTGCCAGCTCTGACGGGGTACAGGGACCAAATCAGCCCCAGCATTTT
CDR3 protein: CASSDGVQGPNQPQHF

clone size: -
V gene: TRBV2
J gene: TRBJ2-3
D gene: TRBD2
CDR3 DNA: TGTGCCAGCAGCCCACCCGCTACTAGCGCAGATACGCAGTATTTT
CDR3 protein: CASSPPATSADTQYF

clone size: -
V gene: TRBV2
J gene: TRBJ1-1
D gene: TRBD1
CDR3 DNA: TGTGCCAGCAGTTTCAGGGGGTCGAACACTGAAGCTTTCTTT
CDR3 protein: CASSFRGSNTEAFF

clone size: -
V gene: TRBV4-1
J gene: TRBJ2-1
D gene: TRBD2
CDR3 DNA: TGCGCCAGCAGCCGGATAGCGGGGACTTCCTACAATGAGCAGTTCTTC
CDR3 protein: CASSRIAGTSYNEQFF

clone size: -
V gene: TRBV7-2
J gene: TRBJ2-1
D gene: -
CDR3 DNA: TGTGCCAGCAGCTTATGGCGCCCCCAGGGGAGCTCCTACAATGAGCAGTTCTTC
CDR3 protein: CASSLWRPQGSSYNEQFF

clone size: once
V gene: TRBV4-1
J gene: TRBJ1-2
D gene: -
CDR3 DNA: TGCGCCAGCAGCCAAGATGGGGGTCTCTCTGGCTACACCTTC
CDR3 protein: CASSQDGGLSGYTF